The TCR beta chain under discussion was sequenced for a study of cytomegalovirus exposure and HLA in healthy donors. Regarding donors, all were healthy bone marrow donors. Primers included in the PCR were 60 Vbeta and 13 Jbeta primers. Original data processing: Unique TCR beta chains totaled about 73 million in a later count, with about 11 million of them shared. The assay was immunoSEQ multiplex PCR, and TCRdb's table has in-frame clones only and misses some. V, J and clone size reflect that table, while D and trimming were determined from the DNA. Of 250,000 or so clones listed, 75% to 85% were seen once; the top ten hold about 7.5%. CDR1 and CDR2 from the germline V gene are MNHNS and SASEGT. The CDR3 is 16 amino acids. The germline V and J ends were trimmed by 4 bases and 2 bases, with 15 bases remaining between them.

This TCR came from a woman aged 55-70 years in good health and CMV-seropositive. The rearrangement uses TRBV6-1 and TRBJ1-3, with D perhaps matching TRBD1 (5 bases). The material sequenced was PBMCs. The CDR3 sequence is CASSGRQYRPGNTIYF. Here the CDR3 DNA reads TGTGCCAGCAGTGGACGACAGTACCGTCCTGGAAACACCATATATTTT.